The 9 T cell receptor beta chains given below trace back to one sample, sequenced in a study of T cell repertoires in cytomegalovirus infection. MiXCR, run by TCRdb on the reads, gives a single entry per CDR3 protein. The profile shows some 200,000 distinct CDR3 sequences, roughly 20% of them singletons. Sequencing used PBMCs. The receptors derive from a human donor in good health (CMV status not recorded). Some clones in this sample may be carry-over from other donors' samples.

This chain connects TRBV12-3 or TRBV12-4 to TRBJ2-5; D may be TRBD2 (5 bases). CDR3 length equals 14 residues. V was pared by 6 bases and J by 1 base, with 12 bases between. Here the CDR3 DNA reads TGTGCCAGCAGGGACTCGGGTTCCCAAGAGACCCAGTACTTC. Translation gives CASRDSGSQETQYF.

This clonotype has at least ten counts. The J gene is TRBJ1-2, the V gene TRBV29-1; possibly TRBD1 for D (6 bases). Germline V gene data show CDR1 as SQVTM and CDR2 as ANQGSEA. The ends were cut back, 3 bases at V and 7 bases at J, with 24 bases in the middle. The CDR3 has 16 amino acids. CDR3 DNA sequence: TGCAGCGTTGAGGGGGCCCGAGGACCGGGAATAAGTGGCTACACCTTC. Its translation is CSVEGARGPGISGYTF. Using reference TRBV29-1 and TRBJ1-2 for the parts outside the CDR3, the full variable domain is SAVISQKPSRDICQRGTSLTIQCQVDSQVTMMFWYRQQPGQSLTLIATANQGSEATYESGFVIDKFPISRPNLTFSTLTVSNMSPEDSSIYLCSVEGARGPGISGYTFGSGTRLTVV.

The gene calls are TRBV27 and TRBJ2-2, with a tentative D call TRBD1 (6 bases). Germline V gene sequence: CDR1 MNHEY, CDR2 SMNVEV (reference sequence). Trimming removed 2 bases at V and 6 bases at J, with 13 bases between. This CDR3 region has 15 residues. The CDR3 DNA is TGTGCCAGCAGTTTAAACAGGGCATGGGCCGGGGAGCTGTTTTTT. This translates into CASSLNRAWAGELFF.

This clonotype has at least ten counts. CDR3 sequence: CASSLREGTDTQYF. In nucleotides, the CDR3 is TGTGCCAGCAGTTTGCGGGAGGGCACAGATACGCAGTATTTT. The chain recombines TRBV12-3 or TRBV12-4 with TRBJ2-3, with TRBD2 matching 8 bases. Losses at the gene ends were 3 bases for V and 1 base for J; bases not matched to a gene: 0. The CDR3 covers 14 residues.

The chain links TRBV7-9 to TRBJ2-7; the D call may be TRBD1 or TRBD2 (7 bases each). This CDR3 has 16 residues. Germline-derived CDR1 and CDR2 are SEHNR and FQNEAQ (reference sequence). V dropped 3 bases and J dropped 1 base, with 16 bases sitting between them. This CDR3 reads CASSLPQGGDSYEQYF. CDR3 DNA sequence: TGTGCCAGCAGCTTGCCCCAGGGGGGGGATTCCTACGAGCAGTACTTC.

This clonotype was counted at least ten times. V usage is TRBV28 and J usage is TRBJ2-4, with TRBD1 matching 7 bases. V gave up 10 bases and J gave up 0 bases; unmatched junction bases: 6. The germline V gene has CDR1 MDHEN and CDR2 SYDVKM. The CDR3 has 14 amino acids. CDR3 nucleotides: TGTGCCACCGCAGGGGGTCTAGCCAAAAACATTCAGTACTTC. It translates to CATAGGLAKNIQYF. Supplemented by reference TRBV28 and TRBJ2-4, the full variable domain reads DVKVTQSSRYLVKRTGEKVFLECVQDMDHENMFWYRQDPGLGLRLIYFSYDVKMKEKGDIPEGYSVSREKKERFSLILESASTNQTSMYLCATAGGLAKNIQYFGAGTRLSVL.

The chain couples TRBV4-1 to TRBJ2-3; the match to TRBD2 covers 7 bases. This CDR3 has 18 amino acids. With 4 bases clipped from V and 0 bases from J, the junction kept 13 bases outside the gene matches. Per the germline V gene, CDR1 is MGHRA and CDR2 is YSYEKL. The chain's CDR3 is CASSRRGLAEVSTDTQYF. DNA of the CDR3: TGCGCCAGCAGCCGTCGCGGCCTAGCGGAGGTTAGCACAGATACGCAGTATTTT.

With regard to this clonotype: Being one base from a much bigger clone, this may be a read error. The V call is TRBV4-3, the J call TRBJ2-7, with D uncertain. CDR3 length equals 15 residues. Germline values: CDR1 LGHNA, CDR2 YSLEER. The CDR3 region has the DNA TGCGCCAGAAGCCAAGATGGAATCGTTTCAAGCGAGCAGTACTTC. Protein sequence: CARSQDGIVSSEQYF.

This clonotype was found a few times. The rearrangement joins TRBV6-2 or TRBV6-3 to TRBJ2-6; possibly TRBD2 for D (5 bases). The germline V gene encodes CDR1 MNHEY and CDR2 SVGEGT. This CDR3 is 15 amino acids long. The germline V and J ends were trimmed by 7 bases and 0 bases, with 10 bases remaining between them. This CDR3 is CASTRGGSGANVLTF. The CDR3 DNA reads TGTGCCAGCACTCGAGGAGGCTCTGGGGCCAACGTCCTGACTTTC.